These 27 T cell receptor beta chains were sequenced from one sample in a study of T-cell reconstitution after alpha-beta-depleted transplantation in children. The TCRbeta library incorporated unique molecular identifiers. In TCRdb, the PCR reads were re-called with MiXCR into one record per CDR3 protein. The table lists 65,000 to 85,000 distinct CDR3 sequences, roughly a tenth of them singletons. The sample in question was PBMCs, obtained before TCRalphabeta/CD19-depleted stem cell transplant. These receptors were obtained from a boy younger than 18 with acute myeloid leukemia, due to receive a stem cell transplant.

At least ten counts were recorded for this clonotype. This sequence joins TRBV4-3 and TRBJ2-7; possibly TRBD2 for D (5 bases). V lost 0 bases, J lost 0 bases, and 15 bases lay in between. Germline CDR1 reads LGHNA; CDR2 reads YSLEER. The CDR3 spans 17 residues. CDR3 nucleotide sequence: TGCGCCAGCAGCCAAGAATGGACGGGTGGGAGCTCCTACGAGCAGTACTTC. It codes for CASSQEWTGGSSYEQYF.

The table lists this clonotype with many counts. The V call is TRBV24-1, the J call TRBJ2-1; 11 nucleotides match TRBD2. V shed 1 base and J 4 bases; nucleotides not matched to a gene: 8. The CDR3 totals 18 residues. Germline-derived CDR1 and CDR2 are KGHDR and SFDVKD. The DNA for the CDR3 is TGTGCCACCAGTGATTTACCCGCCGGGACTAGCGGATACAATGAGCAGTTCTTC. This translates into CATSDLPAGTSGYNEQFF.

This clonotype was seen at least ten times. The chain couples TRBV20-1 to TRBJ2-6, with a tentative D call TRBD2 (5 bases). Per the germline V gene, CDR1 is DFQATT and CDR2 is SNEGSKA (reference sequence). The V end lost 0 bases, the J end lost 3 bases, and 24 bases lay between the germline ends. This CDR3 region has 20 residues. The CDR3 sequence is CSARDILDSKAIIGANVLTF. CDR3 bases: TGCAGTGCTAGAGATATTTTGGACTCCAAGGCCATTATTGGGGCCAACGTCCTGACTTTC.

This clonotype was detected only a few times. J is TRBJ2-7 and V is TRBV29-1; TRBD2 aligns across 7 bases. V was clipped by 3 bases and J by 0 bases; unmatched bases: 8. Germline V CDR1 and CDR2: SQVTM, ANQGSEA. This CDR3 is 15 amino acids long. The CDR3 DNA follows: TGCAGCGTTGAGGGGGGGAGCGGCGGCTCCTACGAGCAGTACTTC. It encodes CSVEGGSGGSYEQYF.

This clonotype was seen at least ten times. The chain has TRBV5-1 and TRBJ2-7; the match to TRBD2 covers 14 bases. This CDR3 is built from 16 residues. The V gene end was trimmed by 4 bases and the J gene end by 2 bases; junction bases not matched to a gene: 5. The germline CDR1 and CDR2 sequences are SGHRS and YFSETQ. As DNA, the CDR3 is TGCGCCAGCAGCCCGGGGACTAGCGGGAGCCCCTACGAGCAGTACTTC. It codes for CASSPGTSGSPYEQYF.

The CDR3 here is CASSRAAGANTDTQYF. The CDR3 DNA follows: TGTGCCAGCAGCCGGGCGGCGGGAGCTAACACAGATACGCAGTATTTT. V usage is TRBV6-1 and J usage is TRBJ2-3; 7 bases are a match to TRBD2. This CDR3 has 16 residues. CDR1 is MNHNS, CDR2 SASEGT, per germline. Losses at the gene ends were 6 bases for V and 2 bases for J; bases not matched to a gene: 11.

This sequence joins TRBV15 and TRBJ1-2, with 10 bases identical to TRBD1. The CDR3 is 17 residues long. Germline loops: CDR1 LNHNV, CDR2 YYDKDF (reference sequence). The ends lost 1 base at V and 8 bases at J; junction bases unmatched: 13. CDR3 protein: CATSRAGQGSSGSGYTF. The CDR3 DNA is TGTGCCACCAGCAGAGCGGGACAGGGGTCTTCCGGCAGCGGCTACACCTTC.

This clonotype was seen repeatedly, ten times or more. The chain combines TRBV2 with TRBJ2-1; D is uncertain. Germline lookup yields CDR1 SNHLY and CDR2 FYNNEI. The CDR3 sequence is 15 residues long. V was pared by 1 base and J by 8 bases, with 15 bases between. This CDR3 is CASSEDQRPIDEQFF. In DNA form, the CDR3 reads TGTGCCAGCAGTGAAGACCAGCGCCCCATCGATGAGCAGTTCTTC.

This clonotype has ten or more counts. This rearrangement joins TRBV12-3 or TRBV12-4 to TRBJ2-1; D may be TRBD2 (5 bases). V was pared by 2 bases and J by 4 bases, with 6 bases between. The CDR3 runs to 13 residues. The CDR3 sequence: CASSLREYNEQFF. CDR3 sequence (DNA): TGTGCCAGCAGTTTAAGGGAGTACAATGAGCAGTTCTTC.

This clonotype showed up many times. The genes are TRBV7-9 and TRBJ1-2; 9 nucleotides match TRBD1. Germline V gene sequence: CDR1 SEHNR, CDR2 FQNEAQ (reference sequence). V was clipped by 4 bases and J by 4 bases; unmatched bases: 7. This CDR3 comprises 15 residues. CDR3 nucleotides: TGTGCCAGCAGCTCCCGGACAGGGGCGACCTATGGCTACACCTTC. Residues: CASSSRTGATYGYTF. Full variable domain (remainder filled in from reference TRBV7-9 and TRBJ1-2): DTGVSQNPRHKITKRGQNVTFRCDPISEHNRLYWYRQTLGQGPEFLTYFQNEAQLEKSRLLSDRFSAERPKGSFSTLEIQRTEQGDSAMYLCASSSRTGATYGYTFGSGTRLTVV.

In its sample, this clonotype was seen many times. The CDR3 spells CASSYRQGYEKLFF. In nucleotides, the CDR3 is TGTGCCAGCAGTTACCGGCAGGGGTATGAAAAACTGTTTTTT. The V gene is TRBV6-5, the J gene TRBJ1-4; D possibly corresponds to TRBD1 (6 bases). CDR1 MNHEY and CDR2 SVGAGI come from the germline V gene. CDR3 length: 14 amino acids. The germline V and J ends were trimmed by 2 bases and 6 bases, with 10 bases remaining between them.

The J gene is TRBJ1-5, the V gene TRBV11-2; D not resolved. Looked up from germline, CDR1 is SGHAT and CDR2 is FQNNGV. V was clipped by 2 bases and J by 3 bases, with 17 bases between them. The CDR3 has 17 amino acids. The CDR3 DNA reads as TGTGCCAGCAGCTTATATCCCGGGCCAGCCAACAATCAGCCCCAGCATTTT. Residues: CASSLYPGPANNQPQHF.

The chain recombines TRBV5-1 with TRBJ1-1; 11 nucleotides match TRBD1. The trim removed 3 bases at V and 1 base at J, leaving 5 bases unmatched. Germline V CDR1 and CDR2: SGHRS, YFSETQ. This CDR3 has 16 residues. The CDR3 nucleotides read TGCGCCAGCAGCTACCCGGGACAGGGGGGGAACACTGAAGCTTTCTTT. This codes for CASSYPGQGGNTEAFF. Drawing the rest from reference TRBV5-1 and TRBJ1-1, the complete variable domain is KAGVTQTPRYLIKTRGQQVTLSCSPISGHRSVSWYQQTPGQGLQFLFEYFSETQRNKGNFPGRFSGRQFSNSRSEMNVSTLELGDSALYLCASSYPGQGGNTEAFFGQGTRLTVV.

Ten or more counts support this clonotype. The rearrangement links TRBV6-2 or TRBV6-3 to TRBJ2-3, with D perhaps TRBD1 or TRBD2 (6 bases each). V was pared by 7 bases and J by 2 bases, with 25 bases between. CDR1 and CDR2 (germline): MNHEY, SVGEGT. The CDR3 is 18 amino acids. CDR3 amino acids: CASTLLKAKGGFTDTQYF. The CDR3 region has the DNA TGTGCCAGCACCCTACTCAAGGCGAAGGGGGGATTCACAGATACGCAGTATTTT.

This clonotype showed up just a few times. The J gene is TRBJ2-1, the V gene TRBV28, with 10 bases lining up with TRBD2. V lost 5 bases and J lost 6; bases outside the gene matches: 10. The CDR3 consists of 16 residues. CDR1 is MDHEN, CDR2 SYDVKM, per germline. The CDR3 spells CASSPQLAGSGNEQFF. The CDR3 nucleotides are TGTGCCAGCAGTCCGCAACTAGCGGGATCGGGCAATGAGCAGTTCTTC.

V usage is TRBV4-3 and J usage is TRBJ2-7, with 9 bases matching TRBD2. Germline trimming cut 0 bases from V and 3 bases from J; bases unmatched to any gene: 6. The CDR3 consists of 16 residues. Germline V CDR1 and CDR2: LGHNA, YSLEER. The CDR3 DNA follows: TGCGCCAGCAGCCAAGATGGGATAGCGGGGGTCTACGAGCAGTACTTC. It translates to CASSQDGIAGVYEQYF.

This clonotype was recorded at least ten times. The chain recombines TRBV5-1 with TRBJ2-2, with TRBD2 matching 7 bases. CDR3 length: 15 amino acids. V was clipped by 2 bases and J by 4 bases; unmatched bases: 5. Germline loops: CDR1 SGHRS, CDR2 YFSETQ. The CDR3 sequence: CASSFKAGVTGELFF. In DNA form, the CDR3 reads TGCGCCAGCAGCTTTAAGGCGGGAGTCACCGGGGAGCTGTTTTTT.

This clonotype was found many times. V is TRBV5-1 and J is TRBJ2-7, with TRBD1 matching over 8 bases. The CDR3 loop spans 13 amino acids. With V trimmed by 5 bases and J by 3 bases, 4 bases remained unmatched. CDR1 is SGHRS and CDR2 is YFSETQ in the germline V gene. CDR3 nucleotides: TGCGCCAGCAGATTACAGGGGGACTACGAGCAGTACTTC. As protein: CASRLQGDYEQYF.

This clonotype was seen ten or more times. J is TRBJ2-7 and V is TRBV20-1, with 8 bases aligning to TRBD2. The germline V gene encodes CDR1 DFQATT and CDR2 SNEGSKA (reference sequence). The length of the CDR3 is 12 residues. With 4 bases clipped from V and 4 bases from J, the junction kept 3 bases outside the gene matches. The CDR3 sequence is CSANQREYEQYF. The CDR3 bases are TGCAGTGCTAATCAGCGGGAGTACGAGCAGTACTTC.

This chain joins TRBV6-6 and TRBJ1-2; 7 bases align to TRBD1. This CDR3 region has 12 residues. The junction had 1 base not matched to a gene; V was cut back by 2 bases and J by 7 bases. Germline CDR1 and CDR2: MNHNY and SVGAGI (reference sequence). CDR3 in amino acids: CASSYDRAGYTF. The CDR3 bases are TGTGCCAGCAGTTACGACAGGGCTGGCTACACCTTC.

The J gene is TRBJ2-1, the V gene TRBV27; TRBD2 might be the D (6 bases). The CDR3 is 11 residues long. The V gene's germline CDR1 is MNHEY and CDR2 SMNVEV (reference sequence). Trimming took off 8 bases at V and 9 bases at J, with 11 bases between the two ends. CDR3 coding DNA: TGTGCCAGCTCCCGCGGGATTGAGCAGTTCTTC. It specifies CASSRGIEQFF.

This clonotype came up many times. The chain links TRBV5-6 to TRBJ2-7, with D perhaps TRBD1 or TRBD2 (5 bases each). The germline gives CDR1 SGHDT, CDR2 YYEEEE. V was shortened by 0 bases and J by 1 base, with 8 bases between the two germline ends. CDR3 length equals 14 residues. The CDR3 DNA is TGTGCCAGCAGCTTGGGGGGGTCATCCTACGAGCAGTACTTC. Residues: CASSLGGSSYEQYF.

This clonotype occurred a few times. The chain couples TRBV18 to TRBJ1-6, with TRBD1 as a possible D gene (5 bases). From germline, CDR1 is KGHSH and CDR2 LQKENI. V was pared by 3 bases and J by 10 bases, with 10 bases between. The CDR3 contains 13 residues. The CDR3 region is CASSPDRGSPLHF. CDR3 in DNA: TGTGCCAGCTCACCTGACAGAGGCTCACCCCTCCACTTT.

This clonotype was observed once. The chain recombines TRBV5-6 with TRBJ2-1; 11 bases line up with TRBD2. The J segment lost 6 bases and the V segment lost 4 bases, leaving 24 bases of the junction unmatched. The CDR3 loop spans 21 amino acids. Germline V gives CDR1 SGHDT, CDR2 YYEEEE. CDR3 protein: CASSPPRAGSLAGGLGNEQFF. The CDR3 DNA is TGTGCCAGCAGCCCCCCCCGGGCAGGTTCCTTAGCGGGGGGGCTGGGCAATGAGCAGTTCTTC.

This chain uses TRBV18 with TRBJ2-3; 11 positions agree with TRBD2. The germline CDR1 and CDR2 sequences are KGHSH and LQKENI. V lost 8 bases, J lost 6 bases, and 4 bases stayed unmatched. The CDR3 contains 13 residues. The CDR3 here is CASLRLAGDTQYF. The CDR3 DNA is TGTGCCAGCCTCAGACTAGCGGGGGATACGCAGTATTTT.

Only a few counts were recorded for this clonotype. V is TRBV7-9 and J is TRBJ2-7; 13 nucleotides match TRBD2. Germline V gene lookup returns CDR1 SEHNR and CDR2 FQNEAQ (reference sequence). The CDR3 length is 17 residues. The ends lost 6 bases at V and 5 bases at J; junction bases unmatched: 13. The CDR3 is CASRPKGLAGRSHEQYF. CDR3 in DNA: TGTGCCAGCAGACCTAAGGGACTAGCGGGACGTTCCCACGAGCAGTACTTC.

The table lists this clonotype with many counts. The chain is built from TRBV4-2 and TRBJ1-5; TRBD1 is a possible D gene (5 bases). V lost 0 bases and J 8 bases, leaving 14 bases between the germline ends. The CDR3 has 15 residues. CDR1 and CDR2 from the germline V gene are LGHNA and YNFKEQ. The CDR3 sequence: CASSQETGLREPQHF. The CDR3 nucleotides read TGTGCCAGCAGCCAAGAAACAGGCCTACGTGAGCCCCAGCATTTT.